This entry describes one TCR beta chain. Unique molecular identifiers were incorporated during preparation of the TCRbeta library. TCRdb re-analysed the PCR reads in MiXCR, keeping a single row per CDR3 protein. The profile covers around 530,000 distinct CDR3 sequences, with approximately 32% appearing a single time and more than 2% taken by the ten largest. The data belong to a study of T-cell reconstitution after alpha-beta-depleted transplantation in children. With V trimmed by 2 bases and J by 7 bases, 8 bases remained unmatched. The CDR3 is made up of 16 amino acids. CDR1 and CDR2 (germline): MNHEY, SMNVEV (reference sequence).

Sequencing was performed on PBMCs from the stem cell graft donor, taken from the stem cell graft. V is TRBV27 and J is TRBJ2-2; TRBD2 agrees at 9 bases. This clonotype originated in a human donor who donated a stem cell graft to a child with aplastic anemia. CDR3 in amino acids: CASSLGGRATGGELFF. CDR3 nucleotides: TGTGCCAGCAGTTTAGGCGGGAGGGCCACGGGCGGGGAGCTGTTTTTT.